The 22 T cell receptor beta chains below come from one sample, sequenced in a study of blood T cell repertoires in COVID-19. Clones were sequenced by immunoSEQ multiplex PCR, and TCRdb holds only the in-frame ones, with some missing. The sample holds roughly 300,000 clones, 70% to 90% seen once. Sequencing used PBMCs or T cells enriched from blood (not recorded which). Every receptor here comes from a woman in her thirties who had recovered from COVID-19.

The chain uses TRBV7-5 and TRBJ1-3. TRBV7-5 is listed as a pseudogene. The CDR3 length is 15 residues. As DNA, the CDR3 is TGTGTCAGAAGCTTAGGACGGGGGTCTGGAAACACCATATATTTT. This codes for CVRSLGRGSGNTIYF.

The rearrangement uses TRBV28 and TRBJ1-2, with a weak D call TRBD1 (5 bases). The germline CDR1 and CDR2 sequences are MDHEN and SYDVKM. The V gene lost 1 base and the J gene lost 3 bases, with 9 bases spanning the gap. The length of the CDR3 is 14 residues. The CDR3 is CASSLFGGDYGYTF. For the CDR3, the DNA is TGTGCCAGCAGTTTATTCGGGGGTGACTATGGCTACACCTTC.

The chain employs TRBV2 and TRBJ2-1, with D possibly being TRBD1 (6 bases). CDR3 size: 14 residues. Germline V gives CDR1 SNHLY, CDR2 FYNNEI. Trimming removed 10 bases from V and 8 bases from J, with 21 bases in between. The CDR3 sequence is CANYRDIGNDEQFF. The DNA of the CDR3 is TGTGCCAACTACCGGGACATAGGAAACGATGAGCAGTTCTTC.

This rearrangement joins TRBV7-8 to TRBJ1-1; 8 nucleotides match TRBD1. In germline, CDR1 is SGHVS, CDR2 FQNEAQ. V lost 1 base to trimming and J lost 0 bases; unmatched junction nucleotides: 10. The CDR3 loop spans 18 amino acids. DNA for the CDR3: TGTGCCAGCAGCTTAGAGCCCGGACAGGGTTGGGTGAACACTGAAGCTTTCTTT. Amino acids: CASSLEPGQGWVNTEAFF.

There are a few counts of this clone. V usage is TRBV5-1 and J usage is TRBJ1-6, with D maybe TRBD1 (6 bases). This CDR3 is 14 amino acids long. Per the germline V gene, CDR1 is SGHRS and CDR2 is YFSETQ. V lost 3 bases and J lost 5, with 9 bases in between. Written as DNA, the CDR3 is TGCGCCAGCAGCTCCCGGACAGATAATTCACCCCTCCACTTT. Amino acid sequence: CASSSRTDNSPLHF.

This clone was counted a single time. The J gene is TRBJ1-2, the V gene TRBV2; 7 bases map to TRBD1. Germline V gene sequence: CDR1 SNHLY, CDR2 FYNNEI. CDR3 length equals 14 residues. Germline trimming cut 1 base from V and 4 bases from J; bases unmatched to any gene: 3. DNA for the CDR3: TGTGCCAGCAGTGAAGAAAGACAGGGCTATGGCTACACCTTC. Its translation is CASSEERQGYGYTF.

This clone was recorded only once. The rearrangement links TRBV29-1 to TRBJ1-2, with a tentative D call TRBD1 (5 bases). This CDR3 comprises 13 residues. Germline assignment: CDR1 SQVTM and CDR2 ANQGSEA. Trimming pared 1 base from V and 7 bases from J, leaving 13 bases between. CDR3 DNA sequence: TGCAGCGTTGAAGGCAGGGTGGTCGGTGGCTACACCTTC. Residues: CSVEGRVVGGYTF.

The V gene is TRBV4-2, the J gene TRBJ2-2, with D maybe TRBD2 (5 bases). Trimming removed 5 bases at V and 1 base at J, with 11 bases between. CDR1 is LGHNA, CDR2 YNFKEQ, per germline. This CDR3 comprises 15 residues. The CDR3: CASSVGVGNTGELFF. The CDR3 bases are TGTGCCAGCAGCGTCGGGGTAGGGAACACCGGGGAGCTGTTTTTT.

The chain combines TRBV4-3 with TRBJ1-1; D perhaps matches TRBD1 (5 bases). Per the germline V gene, CDR1 is LGHNA and CDR2 is YSLEER. This CDR3 is built from 16 residues. V was clipped by 1 base and J by 0 bases, with 12 bases between them. The CDR3 is CASSQGWGRMNTEAFF. The CDR3 bases are TGCGCCAGCAGCCAAGGATGGGGGAGGATGAACACTGAAGCTTTCTTT.

This chain connects TRBV2 to TRBJ2-1, with TRBD1 matching over 8 bases. This CDR3 is 15 amino acids long. Trimming removed 3 bases from V and 0 bases from J; junction bases left unmatched: 1. Germline lookup yields CDR1 SNHLY and CDR2 FYNNEI. The CDR3 is CASSDTGGSYNEQFF. The CDR3 DNA reads as TGTGCCAGCAGTGATACAGGGGGCTCCTACAATGAGCAGTTCTTC.

V usage is TRBV15 and J usage is TRBJ1-1, with D possibly matching TRBD1 (6 bases). Germline V gives CDR1 LNHNV, CDR2 YYDKDF (reference sequence). The V end was cut by 0 bases, the J end by 4 bases, with 9 bases between. The CDR3 consists of 14 residues. Here the CDR3 DNA reads TGTGCCACCAGCAGAGATACAGGGAGCACTGAAGCTTTCTTT. Amino acid sequence: CATSRDTGSTEAFF.

A few counts support this clone. V and J are TRBV7-9 and TRBJ1-4, with a weak D call TRBD1 (5 bases). CDR1 and CDR2 from the germline V gene are SEHNR and FQNEAQ (reference sequence). V shed 0 bases and J shed 4 bases, with 15 bases lying between them. The CDR3 length is 17 residues. CDR3 sequence reads: CASSLASGIWGNEKLFF. The DNA for the CDR3 is TGTGCCAGCAGCTTAGCCTCAGGGATATGGGGTAATGAAAAACTGTTTTTT.

V usage is TRBV10-3 and J usage is TRBJ2-3; 9 nucleotides line up with TRBD2. The trim removed 3 bases at V and 2 bases at J, leaving 6 bases unmatched. Germline values: CDR1 ENHRY, CDR2 SYGVKD. The CDR3 has 16 residues. The DNA of the CDR3 is TGTGCCATCAGTGATTACGCGGGGGGGGCCACAGATACGCAGTATTTT. This translates into CAISDYAGGATDTQYF.

The rearrangement joins TRBV7-9 to TRBJ1-1; unclear D gene. V shed 4 bases and J shed 4 bases, with 7 bases lying between them. This CDR3 is 12 amino acids long. Germline CDR1 reads SEHNR; CDR2 reads FQNEAQ (reference sequence). The CDR3 nucleotides are TGTGCCAGCAGCTGGCAAGTCACTGAAGCTTTCTTT. Protein sequence: CASSWQVTEAFF.

CDR3 loop: CAGGEGNNSPLHF. As DNA, the CDR3 is TGTGCCGGGGGGGAGGGCAATAATTCACCCCTCCACTTT. The chain uses TRBV6-5 and TRBJ1-6, with D possibly TRBD1 on 5 matching bases. Germline CDR1 and CDR2: MNHEY and SVGAGI. The CDR3 loop spans 13 amino acids. V shed 11 bases and J shed 5 bases, with 13 bases lying between them.

The chain couples TRBV14 to TRBJ1-2, with D uncertain. The germline V and J ends were trimmed by 4 bases and 5 bases, with 11 bases remaining between them. Germline CDR1 is SGHDN and CDR2 is FVKESK. The CDR3 spans 13 residues. Here the CDR3 DNA reads TGTGCCAGCAGCCCCGGTATGAGTTATGGCTACACCTTC. It specifies CASSPGMSYGYTF.

The chain uses TRBV12-3 or TRBV12-4 and TRBJ1-5; D is unclear. CDR3 length: 13 residues. Trimming took 5 bases from V and 0 from J, leaving 5 bases between them. CDR3 in DNA: TGTGCCAGCAGTACCGGTAGCAATCAGCCCCAGCATTTT. Translation: CASSTGSNQPQHF.

The chain combines TRBV29-1 with TRBJ1-1; the D gene is possibly TRBD1 (5 bases). Trimming removed 6 bases from V and 4 bases from J, with 15 bases in between. The germline CDR1 and CDR2 sequences are SQVTM and ANQGSEA. The CDR3 is made up of 13 amino acids. The CDR3 protein is CSVGRVGGTEAFF. The DNA for the CDR3 is TGCAGCGTGGGCAGGGTGGGGGGCACTGAAGCTTTCTTT.

Only one count was recorded for this clone. V and J are TRBV5-5 and TRBJ1-2; 7 bases match TRBD1. Germline V CDR1 and CDR2: SGHKS, YYEKEE (reference sequence). The trim removed 4 bases at V and 4 bases at J, leaving 7 bases unmatched. This CDR3 spans 14 amino acids. CDR3 protein: CASSPGQVLYGYTF. The CDR3 coding sequence is TGTGCCAGCAGCCCTGGACAGGTTCTCTATGGCTACACCTTC.

The chain has TRBV18 and TRBJ1-5, with 7 bases aligning to TRBD1. The germline V gene encodes CDR1 KGHSH and CDR2 LQKENI. The CDR3 loop spans 14 amino acids. V lost 5 bases to trimming and J lost 3 bases; unmatched junction nucleotides: 4. CDR3 sequence reads: CASSGTGDNQPQHF. The CDR3 DNA is TGTGCCAGCTCAGGAACAGGGGACAATCAGCCCCAGCATTTT.

The chain has TRBV27 and TRBJ1-1; no clear D gene. With 3 bases removed from V and 4 bases from J, the gap between germline ends came to 9 bases. In germline, CDR1 is MNHEY, CDR2 SMNVEV (reference sequence). There are 13 residues in the CDR3. This CDR3 reads CASSFRVGTEAFF. The CDR3, as DNA: TGTGCCAGCAGTTTTAGAGTCGGCACTGAAGCTTTCTTT.

The J gene is TRBJ2-7, the V gene TRBV7-9; the D gene is possibly TRBD2 (6 bases). The CDR3 has 16 residues. In germline, CDR1 is SEHNR, CDR2 FQNEAQ (reference sequence). V shed 4 bases and J shed 5 bases, with 21 bases lying between them. In DNA, the CDR3 is TGTGCCAGCAGCTCCCCGGCGTCCCTGGCGGGAAACGAGCAGTACTTC. Protein: CASSSPASLAGNEQYF.